These 2 T cell receptor beta chains came from one sample sequenced in a study of T cell responses to AZD1222 COVID-19 vaccine. The assay was immunoSEQ multiplex PCR, and TCRdb's table has in-frame clones only and misses some. Here the sample spans roughly 110,000 clones, about 90% being singletons. The specimen comprised peripheral blood, sampled 28 days after the second AZD1222 dose. These receptors were taken from an adult who received the AZD1222 COVID-19 vaccine.

V and J are TRBV19 and TRBJ1-1; D unresolved. Trimming stripped 6 bases from V and 9 bases from J, with 20 bases between. This CDR3 comprises 14 residues. The germline V gene encodes CDR1 LNHDA and CDR2 SQIVND (reference sequence). The CDR3 loop reads CASSLEREHQKAFF. The CDR3, as DNA: TGTGCCAGTAGCCTGGAGAGAGAACACCAAAAAGCTTTCTTT.

The rearrangement joins TRBV9 to TRBJ2-2, with TRBD2 matching 11 bases. Germline trimming cut 4 bases from V and 6 bases from J; bases unmatched to any gene: 8. This CDR3 contains 16 residues. The germline gives CDR1 SGDLS, CDR2 YYNGEE. DNA of the CDR3: TGTGCCAGCAGCCTCAGAATAGCGGGAGGGCCCGGGGAGCTGTTTTTT. Residues: CASSLRIAGGPGELFF. Supplemented by reference TRBV9 and TRBJ2-2, the full variable domain reads DSGVTQTPKHLITATGQRVTLRCSPRSGDLSVYWYQQSLDQGLQFLIQYYNGEERAKGNILERFSAQQFPDLHSELNLSSLELGDSALYFCASSLRIAGGPGELFFGEGSRLTVL.